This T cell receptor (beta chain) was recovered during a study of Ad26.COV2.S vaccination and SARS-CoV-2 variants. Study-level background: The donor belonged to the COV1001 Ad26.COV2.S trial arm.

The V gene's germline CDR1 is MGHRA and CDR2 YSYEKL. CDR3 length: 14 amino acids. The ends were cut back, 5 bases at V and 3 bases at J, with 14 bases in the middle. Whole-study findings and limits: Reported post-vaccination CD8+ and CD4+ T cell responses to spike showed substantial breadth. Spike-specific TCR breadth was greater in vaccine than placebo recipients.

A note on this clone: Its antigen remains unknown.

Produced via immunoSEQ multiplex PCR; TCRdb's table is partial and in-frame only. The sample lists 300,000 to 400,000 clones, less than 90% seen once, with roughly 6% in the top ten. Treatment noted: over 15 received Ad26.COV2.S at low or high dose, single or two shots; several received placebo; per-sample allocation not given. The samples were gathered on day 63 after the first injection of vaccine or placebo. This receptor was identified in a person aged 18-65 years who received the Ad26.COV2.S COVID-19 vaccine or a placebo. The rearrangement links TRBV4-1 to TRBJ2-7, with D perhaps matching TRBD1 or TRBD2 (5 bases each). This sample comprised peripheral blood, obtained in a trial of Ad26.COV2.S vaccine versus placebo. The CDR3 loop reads CASSYGALGYEQYF. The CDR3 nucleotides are TGCGCCAGCAGCTACGGGGCCCTCGGCTACGAGCAGTACTTC.